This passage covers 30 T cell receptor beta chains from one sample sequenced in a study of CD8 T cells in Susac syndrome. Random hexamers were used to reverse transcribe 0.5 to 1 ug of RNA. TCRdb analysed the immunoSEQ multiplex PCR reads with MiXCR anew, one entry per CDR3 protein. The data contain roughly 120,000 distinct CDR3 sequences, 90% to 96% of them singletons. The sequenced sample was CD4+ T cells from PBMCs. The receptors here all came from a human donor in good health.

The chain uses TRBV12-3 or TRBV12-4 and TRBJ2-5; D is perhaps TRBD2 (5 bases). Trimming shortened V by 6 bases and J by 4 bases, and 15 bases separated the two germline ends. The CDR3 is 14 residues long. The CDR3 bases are TGTGCCAGCAGCCAGGACTTCCTCGGAGAGACCCAGTACTTC. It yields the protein CASSQDFLGETQYF.

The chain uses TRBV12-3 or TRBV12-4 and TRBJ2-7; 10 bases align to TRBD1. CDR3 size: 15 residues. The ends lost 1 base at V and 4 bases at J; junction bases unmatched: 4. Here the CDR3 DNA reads TGTGCCAGCAGTTTAGGGGACAGGGGACGGTACGAGCAGTACTTC. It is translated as CASSLGDRGRYEQYF.

The CDR3 DNA is TGTGCCAGCAGCCCGGACAGTCGAGGAGCTTTCTTT. The encoded protein is CASSPDSRGAFF. The chain joins TRBV6-6 to TRBJ1-1; TRBD1 is a possible D gene (6 bases). The CDR3 totals 12 residues. Germline V CDR1 and CDR2: MNHNY, SVGAGI (reference sequence). V was cut by 6 bases and J by 10 bases, with 15 bases left in between.

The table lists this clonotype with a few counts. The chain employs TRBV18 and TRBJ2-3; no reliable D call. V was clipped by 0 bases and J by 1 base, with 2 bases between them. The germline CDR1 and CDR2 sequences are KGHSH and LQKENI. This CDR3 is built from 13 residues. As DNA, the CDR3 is TGTGCCAGCTCACCACCGGGCACAGATACGCAGTATTTT. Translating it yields CASSPPGTDTQYF.

The chain's CDR3 is CATSREGQGWARKPQHF. CDR3 DNA sequence: TGTGCCACCAGCAGAGAAGGACAGGGCTGGGCTCGGAAGCCCCAGCATTTT. This chain connects TRBV15 to TRBJ1-5; 8 bases map to TRBD1. Germline V gene data show CDR1 as LNHNV and CDR2 as YYDKDF (reference sequence). V shed 0 bases, J shed 8 bases, and the junction held 12 bases outside the gene matches. The length of the CDR3 is 17 residues.

The CDR3 DNA sequence: TGCAGTGCTACACATGCTAGCGGACCCAATGAGCAGTTCTTC. Encoded protein: CSATHASGPNEQFF. The chain combines TRBV20-1 with TRBJ2-1; 7 positions match TRBD2. Germline CDR1 DFQATT, CDR2 SNEGSKA (reference sequence). CDR3 length: 14 amino acids. Unmatched junction bases numbered 9, after V lost 4 bases and J lost 6 bases.

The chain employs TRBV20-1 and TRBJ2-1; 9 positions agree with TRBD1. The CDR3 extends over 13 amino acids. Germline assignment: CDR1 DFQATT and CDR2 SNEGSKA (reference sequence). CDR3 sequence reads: CSTGTGINNEQFF. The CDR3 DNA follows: TGCAGCACCGGGACAGGGATCAACAATGAGCAGTTCTTC.

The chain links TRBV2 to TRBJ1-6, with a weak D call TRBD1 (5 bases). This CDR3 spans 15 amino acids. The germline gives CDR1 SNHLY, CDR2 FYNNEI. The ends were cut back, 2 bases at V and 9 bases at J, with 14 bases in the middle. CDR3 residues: CASSEQAGKGSPLHF. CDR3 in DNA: TGTGCCAGCAGTGAACAGGCAGGGAAGGGTTCACCCCTCCACTTT.

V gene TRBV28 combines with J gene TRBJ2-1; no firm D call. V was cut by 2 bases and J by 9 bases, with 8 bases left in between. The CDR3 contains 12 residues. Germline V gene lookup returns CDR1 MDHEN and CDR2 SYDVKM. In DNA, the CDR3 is TGTGCCAGCAGTTTAAGTTATGGTGAGCAGTTCTTC. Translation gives CASSLSYGEQFF.

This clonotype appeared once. CDR3 sequence (DNA): TGTGCCAGCGACCGGGACAGGTACTACGAGCAGTACTTC. Its protein product is CASDRDRYYEQYF. The rearrangement links TRBV6-1 to TRBJ2-7; 8 nucleotides align to TRBD1. The germline V gene has CDR1 MNHNS and CDR2 SASEGT. CDR3 length: 13 amino acids. The trim removed 8 bases at V and 3 bases at J, leaving 6 bases unmatched.

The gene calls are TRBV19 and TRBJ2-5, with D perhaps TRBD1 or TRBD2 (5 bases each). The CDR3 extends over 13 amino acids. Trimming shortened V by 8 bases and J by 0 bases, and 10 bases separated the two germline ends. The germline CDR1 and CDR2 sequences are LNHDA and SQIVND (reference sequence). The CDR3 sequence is CASGTGHQETQYF. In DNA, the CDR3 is TGTGCCAGTGGGACGGGTCACCAAGAGACCCAGTACTTC.

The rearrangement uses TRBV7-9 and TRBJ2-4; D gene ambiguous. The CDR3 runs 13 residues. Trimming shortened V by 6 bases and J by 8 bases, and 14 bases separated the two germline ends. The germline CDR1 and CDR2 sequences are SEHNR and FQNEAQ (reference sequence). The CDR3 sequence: CASSLLGSDIQYF. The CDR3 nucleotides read TGTGCCAGCAGTCTGCTGGGATCTGACATTCAGTACTTC.

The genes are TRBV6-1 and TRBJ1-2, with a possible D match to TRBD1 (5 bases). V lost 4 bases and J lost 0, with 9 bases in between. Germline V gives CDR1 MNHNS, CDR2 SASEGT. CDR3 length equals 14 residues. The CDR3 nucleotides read TGTGCCAGCAGTGCCGGGACCTCTAACTATGGCTACACCTTC. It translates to CASSAGTSNYGYTF.

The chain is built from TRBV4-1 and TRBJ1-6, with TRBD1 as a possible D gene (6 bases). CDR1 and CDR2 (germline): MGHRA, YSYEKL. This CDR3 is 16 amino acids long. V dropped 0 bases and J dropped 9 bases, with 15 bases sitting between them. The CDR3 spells CASSQDSRGGSSPLHF. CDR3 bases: TGCGCCAGCAGCCAAGATAGCCGGGGGGGCAGTTCACCCCTCCACTTT.

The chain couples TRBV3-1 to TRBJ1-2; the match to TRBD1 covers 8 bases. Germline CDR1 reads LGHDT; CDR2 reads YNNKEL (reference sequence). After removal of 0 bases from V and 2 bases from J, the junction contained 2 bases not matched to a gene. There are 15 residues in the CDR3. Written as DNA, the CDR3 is TGTGCCAGCAGCCAAGAGGGGACAGGAAACTATGGCTACACCTTC. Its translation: CASSQEGTGNYGYTF.

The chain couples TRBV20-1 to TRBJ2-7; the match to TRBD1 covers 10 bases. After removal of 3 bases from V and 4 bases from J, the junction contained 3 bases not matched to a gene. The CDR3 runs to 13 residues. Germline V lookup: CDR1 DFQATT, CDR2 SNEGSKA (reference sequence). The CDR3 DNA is TGCAGTGCTAGTAGACAGGGGGCGTACGAGCAGTACTTC. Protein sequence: CSASRQGAYEQYF.

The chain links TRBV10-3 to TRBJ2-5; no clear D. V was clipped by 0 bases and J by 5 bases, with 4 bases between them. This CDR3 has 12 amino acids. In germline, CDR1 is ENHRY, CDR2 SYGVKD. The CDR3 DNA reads TGTGCCATCAGTGAGTCGGGTGAGACCCAGTACTTC. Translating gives CAISESGETQYF.

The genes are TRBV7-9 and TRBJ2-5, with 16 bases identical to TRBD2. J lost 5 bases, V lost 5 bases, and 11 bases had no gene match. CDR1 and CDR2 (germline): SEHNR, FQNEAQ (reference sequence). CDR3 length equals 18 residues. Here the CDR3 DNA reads TGTGCCAGCAGCCTGGGACTAGCGGGGGGGCCTCGTGAGGAGACCCAGTACTTC. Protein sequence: CASSLGLAGGPREETQYF.

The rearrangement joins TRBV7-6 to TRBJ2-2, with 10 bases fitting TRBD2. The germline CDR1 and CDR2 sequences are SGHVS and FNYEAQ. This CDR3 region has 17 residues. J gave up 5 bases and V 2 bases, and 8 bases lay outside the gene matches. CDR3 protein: CASSLTPSGRDTGELFF. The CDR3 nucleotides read TGTGCCAGCAGCTTAACTCCTAGCGGGAGAGATACCGGGGAGCTGTTTTTT.

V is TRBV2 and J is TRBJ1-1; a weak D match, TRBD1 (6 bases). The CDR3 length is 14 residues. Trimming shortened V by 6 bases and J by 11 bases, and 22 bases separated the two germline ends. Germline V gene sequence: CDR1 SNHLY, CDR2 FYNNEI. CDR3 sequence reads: CASRLTGPQGSAFF. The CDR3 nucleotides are TGTGCCAGCAGACTAACAGGGCCGCAGGGGTCGGCTTTCTTT.

For the CDR3, the DNA is TGTGCCAGCTCACCAAGGGCTAATCAGCCCCAGCATTTT. This encodes CASSPRANQPQHF. The chain joins TRBV18 to TRBJ1-5, with D hard to call. This CDR3 comprises 13 residues. V was cut by 2 bases and J by 4 bases, with 6 bases left in between. Germline assignment: CDR1 KGHSH and CDR2 LQKENI.

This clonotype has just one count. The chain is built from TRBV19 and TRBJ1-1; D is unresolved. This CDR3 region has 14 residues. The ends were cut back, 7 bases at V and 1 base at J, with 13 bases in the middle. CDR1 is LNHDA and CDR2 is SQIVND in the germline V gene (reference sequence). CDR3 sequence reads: CASINFGENTEAFF. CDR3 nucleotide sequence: TGTGCCAGTATTAACTTCGGGGAGAACACTGAAGCTTTCTTT.

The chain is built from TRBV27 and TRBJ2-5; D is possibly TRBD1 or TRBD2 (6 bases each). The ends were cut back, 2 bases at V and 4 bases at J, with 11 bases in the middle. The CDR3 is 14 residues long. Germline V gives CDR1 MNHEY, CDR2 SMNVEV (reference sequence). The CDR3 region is CASSLRGRRETQYF. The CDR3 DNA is TGTGCCAGCAGTTTACGGGGGCGAAGAGAGACCCAGTACTTC.

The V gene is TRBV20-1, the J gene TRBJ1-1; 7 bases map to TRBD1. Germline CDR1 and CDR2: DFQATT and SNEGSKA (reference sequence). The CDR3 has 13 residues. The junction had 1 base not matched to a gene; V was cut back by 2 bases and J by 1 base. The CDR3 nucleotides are TGCAGTGCTAGAAGGGGGCCGAACACTGAAGCTTTCTTT. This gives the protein CSARRGPNTEAFF.

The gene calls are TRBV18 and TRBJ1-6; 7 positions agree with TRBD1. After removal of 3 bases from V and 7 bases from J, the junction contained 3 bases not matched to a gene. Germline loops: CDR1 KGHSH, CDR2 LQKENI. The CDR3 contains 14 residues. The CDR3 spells CASSPGTENSPLHF. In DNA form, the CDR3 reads TGTGCCAGCTCACCCGGGACAGAGAATTCACCCCTCCACTTT.

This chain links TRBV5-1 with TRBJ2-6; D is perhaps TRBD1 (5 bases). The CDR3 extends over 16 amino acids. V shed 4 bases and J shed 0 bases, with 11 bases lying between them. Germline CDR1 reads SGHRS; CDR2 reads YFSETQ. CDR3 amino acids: CASSLTASSGANVLTF. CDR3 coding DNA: TGCGCCAGCAGCCTGACAGCGAGCTCTGGGGCCAACGTCCTGACTTTC.

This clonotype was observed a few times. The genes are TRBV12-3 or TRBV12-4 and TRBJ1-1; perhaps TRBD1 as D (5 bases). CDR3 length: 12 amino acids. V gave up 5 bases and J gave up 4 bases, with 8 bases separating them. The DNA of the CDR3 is TGTGCCAGCAGTCCTAGGGGCACTGAAGCTTTCTTT. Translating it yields CASSPRGTEAFF.

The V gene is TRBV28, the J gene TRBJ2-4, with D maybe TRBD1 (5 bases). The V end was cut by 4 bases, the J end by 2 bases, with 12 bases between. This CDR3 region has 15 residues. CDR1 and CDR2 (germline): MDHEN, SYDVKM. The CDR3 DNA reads TGTGCCAGCAGTTATCTCGCAGGGACCAAAAACATTCAGTACTTC. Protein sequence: CASSYLAGTKNIQYF.

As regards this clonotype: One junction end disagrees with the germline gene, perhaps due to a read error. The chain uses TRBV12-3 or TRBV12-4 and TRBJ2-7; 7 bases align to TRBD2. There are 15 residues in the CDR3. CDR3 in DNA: TGCGCCAGCAGTCCCCGGACTAGGTTAACCTACGAGCAGTACTTC. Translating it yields CASSPRTRLTYEQYF.

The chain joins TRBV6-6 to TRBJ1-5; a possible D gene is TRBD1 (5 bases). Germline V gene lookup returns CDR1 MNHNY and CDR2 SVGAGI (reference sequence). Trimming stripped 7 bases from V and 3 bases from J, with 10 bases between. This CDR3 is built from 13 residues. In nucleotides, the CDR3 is TGTGCCAGCACCACCAGGGTCAATCAGCCCCAGCATTTT. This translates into CASTTRVNQPQHF.